This entry features one T cell receptor beta chain sequence. The sample belongs to a study of cytomegalovirus exposure and HLA in healthy donors. The PCR contained 60 Vbeta and 13 Jbeta primers. Data came from immunoSEQ multiplex PCR; TCRdb stores just in-frame clones and leaves some out. The sample lists some 84,000 clones; roughly 78% were seen once. The trim removed 8 bases at V and 3 bases at J, leaving 3 bases unmatched. Per germline, CDR1 LNHDA and CDR2 SQIVND (reference sequence). The CDR3 sequence is 12 residues long. The chain carries TRBV19 and TRBJ1-2; 7 nucleotides agree with TRBD1. This clonotype was sampled from a male donor in good health and CMV-seropositive. Sequencing was performed on PBMCs. The CDR3: CASSDRYYGYTF. The CDR3 DNA sequence: TGTGCCAGTTCGGACAGGTACTATGGCTACACCTTC.